Each of the 13 T cell receptor beta chains below was sequenced from the same sample in a study of tumor-infiltrating lymphocytes in primary liver carcinoma. Germline DNA was also extracted, with blood RNA taken from unsorted whole blood. Production of TCR beta cDNA used 400 to 650 ng total RNA together with a constant-region primer. Slightly modified ARM-PCR, run as three nested multiplex PCR rounds, produced the TCR beta libraries. With TRBV1-TRBV30 forward primers and a C-beta reverse primer, the first two PCR rounds were run for roughly 9 cycles each. In TCRdb, the multiplex PCR reads were re-called with MiXCR into one record per CDR3 protein. The sample records fewer than 400,000 distinct CDR3 sequences, roughly 60% being singletons. Sequencing input: peripheral blood. These receptors were collected from a woman aged 25 to 39 with primary liver carcinoma and hepatitis B virus infection.

This clonotype was seen at least ten times. The gene calls are TRBV29-1 and TRBJ2-6; possible D gene TRBD2, 5 bases. Looked up from germline, CDR1 is SQVTM and CDR2 is ANQGSEA. Trimming took off 0 bases at V and 1 base at J, with 13 bases between the two ends. The CDR3 extends over 17 amino acids. The CDR3 here is CSVEDTKSGSGANVLTF. The CDR3 DNA reads as TGCAGCGTTGAAGATACTAAGAGCGGTTCTGGGGCCAACGTCCTGACTTTC.

Of note for this clonotype: An end of the junction differs from the germline gene, which may be a read error. V and J are TRBV6-2 or TRBV6-3 and TRBJ2-7, with a tentative D call TRBD1 (6 bases). This CDR3 region has 13 residues. The germline CDR1 and CDR2 sequences are MNHEY and SVGEGT. Here the CDR3 DNA reads TGTGCCGGCAGTTACGGACAGAACTACGAGCAGTACTTC. It yields the protein CAGSYGQNYEQYF.

As for this clonotype: Germline and junction disagree at one end, which may indicate a read error. CDR3 DNA: TGCAGTGCTTTAGCGGGAGGGCCTGGAGATATGCAGTATTTT. It is translated as CSALAGGPGDMQYF. The gene calls are TRBV29-1 and TRBJ2-3, with TRBD2 identical over 11 bases. CDR1 and CDR2 from the germline V gene are SQVTM and ANQGSEA. The CDR3 consists of 14 residues.

The chain joins TRBV2 to TRBJ1-5; D possibly corresponds to TRBD1 (5 bases). This CDR3 comprises 14 residues. Germline assignment: CDR1 SNHLY and CDR2 FYNNEI. V lost 8 bases and J 2 bases, leaving 13 bases between the germline ends. The chain's CDR3 is CASVEGTGNQPQHF. For the CDR3, the DNA is TGTGCCAGCGTAGAGGGGACGGGCAATCAGCCCCAGCATTTT. Together with reference TRBV2 and TRBJ1-5, the CDR3 gives the full variable domain: EPEVTQTPSHQVTQMGQEVILRCVPISNHLYFYWYRQILGQKVEFLVSFYNNEISEKSEIFDDQFSVERPDGSNFTLKIRSTKLEDSAMYFCASVEGTGNQPQHFGDGTRLSIL.

Note on this clonotype: The junction departs from the called germline gene at one end, perhaps through a read error. The CDR3 protein is CSAGSNKQFF. In nucleotides, the CDR3 is TGCAGCGCAGGGTCCAATAAGCAGTTCTTC. This chain links TRBV29-1 with TRBJ2-1; possible D gene TRBD1, 5 bases. This CDR3 has 10 residues. CDR1 SQVTM and CDR2 ANQGSEA come from the germline V gene.

V is TRBV12-3 or TRBV12-4 and J is TRBJ2-7; no firm D call. V was clipped by 7 bases and J by 3 bases, with 16 bases between them. The CDR3 extends over 14 amino acids. CDR3 in DNA: TGTGCCAGCACTAGTGAGCTAGTAAGCTACGAGCAGTACTTC. This gives the protein CASTSELVSYEQYF.

This clonotype was observed a few times. CDR3 amino acids: CAISEMGNTIYF. CDR3 DNA sequence: TGTGCCATCAGTGAAATGGGAAACACCATATATTTT. The V and J genes are TRBV10-3 and TRBJ1-3, with D unclear. V was pared by 3 bases and J by 4 bases, with 4 bases between. The CDR3 has 12 amino acids. Germline V gene data show CDR1 as ENHRY and CDR2 as SYGVKD.

As to this clonotype: At one end, the junction sequence differs from germline, possibly due to a read error. This chain links TRBV12-3 or TRBV12-4 with TRBJ2-7; a possible D gene is TRBD1 (5 bases). The CDR3 spans 14 residues. The CDR3 loop is CASSLLGVLGEQHF. CDR3 nucleotides: TGTGCCAGCAGTTTACTAGGGGTGCTTGGCGAGCAGCACTTC.

This clonotype has just one count. No conserved phenylalanine or tryptophan is present at the end of the CDR3, so a read error is the likely explanation. The J gene is TRBJ2-3, the V gene TRBV12-3 or TRBV12-4; 10 nucleotides align to TRBD2. The junction had 11 bases not matched to a gene; V was cut back by 1 base and J by 7 bases. The CDR3 extends over 17 amino acids. The CDR3 region is CASSLGGASGGGHTQYS. The DNA for the CDR3 is TGTGCCAGCAGTTTAGGGGGAGCTAGCGGGGGTGGACATACGCAGTATTCT.

Concerning this clonotype itself: The CDR3 does not end in the conserved phenylalanine or tryptophan, so this is likely a read error. It is unclear where the CDR3 begins or ends on the DNA, so no DNA is shown, and the CDR3 is as TCRdb lists it. The V gene is TRBV4-3, the J gene TRBJ2-3; the table assigns TRBD2, which was not confirmed against the DNA. From germline, CDR1 is LGHNA and CDR2 YSLEER. The CDR3 totals 16 residues, both ends included. CDR3 protein: CASSQGFAGARHTQYL.

Of note for this clonotype: This may be a read error: a much more frequent sequence differs by one nucleotide. V usage is TRBV12-3 or TRBV12-4 and J usage is TRBJ2-2; tentatively, D is TRBD1 or TRBD2 (6 bases each). The CDR3 runs 12 residues. The CDR3 DNA sequence: TGTGCCAGCATAGGGGGGACCGGGAAGCTGTTTTTT. Protein sequence: CASIGGTGKLFF.

The J gene is TRBJ2-1, the V gene TRBV29-1; 8 nucleotides align to TRBD2. The V and J ends lost 3 bases and 0 bases, in that order; junction bases with no gene match: 10. The germline V gene has CDR1 SQVTM and CDR2 ANQGSEA. The CDR3 extends over 17 amino acids. The CDR3 DNA follows: TGCAGCGTTGACGGCGGGAGGTCCTCGGACTCCTACAATGAGCAGTTCTTC. It codes for CSVDGGRSSDSYNEQFF.

The chain combines TRBV28 with TRBJ1-6; possible D gene TRBD1, 5 bases. Trimming removed 3 bases at V and 0 bases at J, with 15 bases between. This CDR3 comprises 18 residues. Germline values: CDR1 MDHEN, CDR2 SYDVKM. DNA of the CDR3: TGTGCCAGCAGTTTCGCGGGGCCGGCTAGCTCCTATAATTCACCCCTCCACTTT. Translation: CASSFAGPASSYNSPLHF. Variable domain in full (rest from reference TRBV28 and TRBJ1-6): DVKVTQSSRYLVKRTGEKVFLECVQDMDHENMFWYRQDPGLGLRLIYFSYDVKMKEKGDIPEGYSVSREKKERFSLILESASTNQTSMYLCASSFAGPASSYNSPLHFGNGTRLTVT.